This TCR beta chain is from a study of T cells after yellow fever vaccination. Background on the study: For low cell numbers, libraries were made with SMART-Seq v4 Ultra Low Input. Findings and limits, study-wide: High-abundance clonotypes from the bulk population could contaminate FACS-sorted repertoires. Most primary-vaccination clones reappeared after the booster (approximately 96% CD4, more than 70% CD8).

V lost 4 bases, J lost 5 bases, and 7 bases stayed unmatched. The CDR3 loop spans 15 amino acids. CDR1 and CDR2 (germline): SGHRS, YFSETQ. There are a few counts of this clonotype. Its target is unknown. 5'RACE template switching added a universal primer site and UMIs to TCR cDNA. TCRdb re-called the 5' RACE reads with MiXCR, one entry per CDR3 protein. The data show roughly 500,000 distinct CDR3 sequences, 15% to 20% seen once. The chain uses TRBV5-1 and TRBJ2-1, with 9 bases identical to TRBD1. The source was PBMCs, collected 15 days after the yellow fever booster vaccination. The clonotype comes from a man aged 30 to 39 who received the YFV17D yellow fever vaccine. The CDR3 DNA reads as TGCGCCAGCAGCCCCGGGGGACAGGGTAACAATGAGCAGTTCTTC. Translation: CASSPGGQGNNEQFF.